This TCR beta chain is drawn from a study of CD8 T cells in ankylosing spondylitis. Overall study results and limits: Reportedly, matched ankylosing spondylitis synovial fluid was significantly enriched for disease-linked clones. For ankylosing spondylitis blood, a TCR beta motif of 7 or 8 highly homologous variants appeared characteristic. Prior work had noted some motif variants in reactive arthritis blood and synovial fluid.

Generation of TCR beta libraries employed quantitative 5'-RACE incorporating molecular barcodes. TCRdb passed the 5' RACE reads through MiXCR, listing each CDR3 protein once. The sample contains around 120,000 distinct CDR3 sequences, roughly 8.8% of which appear only once. Germline V gives CDR1 MNHNS, CDR2 SASEGT. This CDR3 has 13 residues. V was cut by 4 bases and J by 7 bases, with 8 bases left in between. This clonotype was counted at least ten times. Its matching antigen is unknown. The sample taken for sequencing was blood, either unsorted or a sorted T cell fraction (not recorded which). The receptor was isolated from a male donor with ankylosing spondylitis or in good health (not recorded which). The V call is TRBV6-1, the J call TRBJ1-6; TRBD1 might be the D (6 bases). The CDR3 region is CASSVQGNSPLHF. Here the CDR3 DNA reads TGTGCCAGCAGTGTCCAGGGGAATTCACCCCTCCACTTT.